These 18 T cell receptor beta chains were all obtained from the same sample, sequenced in a study of T cell changes during pregnancy in multiple sclerosis. Clones were sequenced by immunoSEQ multiplex PCR, and TCRdb holds only the in-frame ones, with some missing. The sample carries tens of thousands of clones, about 92% recorded once. The sample was CD4+ T cells from peripheral blood mononuclear cells, taken in the third trimester of pregnancy. All receptors derive from a female donor with multiple sclerosis, enrolled in a pregnancy study.

This chain joins TRBV28 and TRBJ2-3; D call uncertain. Germline CDR1 is MDHEN and CDR2 is SYDVKM. Trimming cost V 2 bases and J 4 bases, with 7 bases left between them. CDR3 length equals 13 residues. CDR3 in amino acids: CASSLPSADTQYF. DNA for the CDR3: TGTGCCAGCAGTTTACCGAGCGCAGATACGCAGTATTTT.

This sequence joins TRBV4-1 and TRBJ2-7, with D hard to call. The V gene lost 0 bases and the J gene lost 2 bases, with 11 bases spanning the gap. The CDR3 loop spans 15 amino acids. Germline values: CDR1 MGHRA, CDR2 YSYEKL. The CDR3 loop is CASSQDLGPTYEQYF. CDR3 nucleotide sequence: TGCGCCAGCAGCCAAGATCTAGGCCCAACCTACGAGCAGTACTTC.

The chain couples TRBV4-1 to TRBJ2-1; TRBD2 aligns across 9 bases. CDR1 is MGHRA and CDR2 is YSYEKL in the germline V gene. V gave up 0 bases and J gave up 0 bases; unmatched junction bases: 6. CDR3 size: 18 residues. In DNA, the CDR3 is TGCGCCAGCAGCCAAGAAACTGGACTAGCGAGCTCCTACAATGAGCAGTTCTTC. As protein: CASSQETGLASSYNEQFF.

This sequence joins TRBV5-1 and TRBJ2-3, with 8 bases that match TRBD2. Germline values: CDR1 SGHRS, CDR2 YFSETQ. V lost 3 bases, J lost 3 bases, and 3 bases stayed unmatched. This CDR3 region has 14 residues. CDR3 nucleotides: TGCGCCAGCAGCTCCCGGGGGGGGACAGATACGCAGTATTTT. Translated, it gives CASSSRGGTDTQYF.

This clone was recorded only once. This chain uses TRBV6-6 with TRBJ1-2; 11 bases are a match to TRBD1. V shed 5 bases and J 8 bases; nucleotides not matched to a gene: 10. Germline CDR1 is MNHNY and CDR2 is SVGAGI (reference sequence). The CDR3 consists of 15 residues. CDR3 in DNA: TGTGCCAGCAGTCCACGGACAGGGGGCGTTTCGGGCTACACCTTC. This codes for CASSPRTGGVSGYTF.

The chain is built from TRBV19 and TRBJ2-3, with 9 nucleotides matching TRBD1. CDR1 LNHDA and CDR2 SQIVND come from the germline V gene (reference sequence). After removal of 11 bases from V and 2 bases from J, the junction contained 17 bases not matched to a gene. The CDR3 is 17 amino acids. In DNA, the CDR3 is TGTGCCTCTAGTCGGCTACCGGGACAGGGACCCACAGATACGCAGTATTTT. It is translated as CASSRLPGQGPTDTQYF.

The rearrangement uses TRBV6-4 and TRBJ1-1; D uncertain. From germline, CDR1 is MRHNA and CDR2 SNTAGT. There are 14 residues in the CDR3. Trimming removed 0 bases at V and 7 bases at J, with 12 bases between. Here the CDR3 reads CASSDSGGTGEAFF. CDR3 in DNA: TGTGCCAGCAGTGACTCTGGCGGAACTGGTGAAGCTTTCTTT.

The chain joins TRBV29-1 to TRBJ2-7; 7 bases are a match to TRBD1. Germline V lookup: CDR1 SQVTM, CDR2 ANQGSEA. This CDR3 has 12 residues. Trimming cost V 2 bases and J 3 bases; bases outside gene matches: 1. The chain's CDR3 is CSVEQGDYEQYF. The CDR3 DNA is TGCAGCGTTGAACAGGGGGACTACGAGCAGTACTTC.

V is TRBV19 and J is TRBJ1-1; 9 bases are shared with TRBD1. The CDR3 is 15 amino acids. Germline V gene data show CDR1 as LNHDA and CDR2 as SQIVND (reference sequence). V trimming: 3 bases; J trimming: 2 bases; junction bases outside the gene matches: 4. The CDR3 DNA reads as TGTGCCAGTAGTATTCAAACAGGGGGCAACACTGAAGCTTTCTTT. Translation gives CASSIQTGGNTEAFF.

The J gene is TRBJ1-1, the V gene TRBV18; maybe TRBD1 (5 bases). Germline values: CDR1 KGHSH, CDR2 LQKENI. The CDR3 loop spans 13 amino acids. V shed 1 base and J shed 8 bases, with 11 bases lying between them. The CDR3 DNA follows: TGTGCCAGCTCACCACGGAGGGGAGTAGAAGCTTTCTTT. This gives the protein CASSPRRGVEAFF.

This sequence joins TRBV7-8 and TRBJ2-3; TRBD2 is a possible D gene (6 bases). Trimming removed 0 bases at V and 1 base at J, with 14 bases between. Germline-derived CDR1 and CDR2 are SGHVS and FQNEAQ. The CDR3 is 17 amino acids. CDR3: CASSLAGSGLGTDTQYF. The CDR3 DNA follows: TGTGCCAGCAGCTTAGCCGGTAGCGGCCTAGGCACAGATACGCAGTATTTT.

The chain joins TRBV19 to TRBJ1-1, with no clear D. With 4 bases removed from V and 6 bases from J, the gap between germline ends came to 6 bases. The CDR3 is 11 residues long. The V gene's germline CDR1 is LNHDA and CDR2 SQIVND (reference sequence). The CDR3 DNA sequence: TGTGCCAGTAGTACACGGGCTGAAGCTTTCTTT. This sequence encodes CASSTRAEAFF.

V usage is TRBV5-1 and J usage is TRBJ2-7; D gene uncertain. CDR1 is SGHRS, CDR2 YFSETQ, per germline. The V and J ends lost 6 bases and 0 bases respectively, with 16 bases between them. The length of the CDR3 is 15 residues. For the CDR3, the DNA is TGCGCCAGCACCCCCTCTGGGCTGAGCTCCTACGAGCAGTACTTC. Its translation is CASTPSGLSSYEQYF.

This clone was observed once. The genes are TRBV5-1 and TRBJ1-4; 8 nucleotides align to TRBD1. CDR1 and CDR2 from the germline V gene are SGHRS and YFSETQ. The V and J ends lost 2 bases and 6 bases, in that order; junction bases with no gene match: 6. This CDR3 is 15 amino acids long. CDR3 sequence reads: CASSFDRGRDEKLFF. In DNA, the CDR3 is TGCGCCAGCAGCTTCGACAGGGGTAGAGATGAAAAACTGTTTTTT.

The V gene is TRBV5-1, the J gene TRBJ1-5, with D possibly matching TRBD1 (5 bases). CDR3 size: 15 residues. V was clipped by 5 bases and J by 4 bases, with 16 bases between them. Looked up from germline, CDR1 is SGHRS and CDR2 is YFSETQ. CDR3 sequence reads: CASSRDSSGNQPQHF. In DNA, the CDR3 is TGCGCCAGCAGTAGGGACTCAAGCGGGAATCAGCCCCAGCATTTT. The variable domain in full, completed from reference TRBV5-1 and TRBJ1-5, reads KAGVTQTPRYLIKTRGQQVTLSCSPISGHRSVSWYQQTPGQGLQFLFEYFSETQRNKGNFPGRFSGRQFSNSRSEMNVSTLELGDSALYLCASSRDSSGNQPQHFGDGTRLSIL.

This clone is medium-sized (0.01 to 0.1%) within its sample. The chain has TRBV7-3 and TRBJ1-1; D is uncertain. The V and J ends lost 6 bases and 8 bases respectively, with 19 bases between them. This CDR3 comprises 14 residues. Looked up from germline, CDR1 is SGHTA and CDR2 is FQGTGA. The DNA of the CDR3 is TGTGCCAGCAGGTCAGACGGATTCCTCGGGGAAGCTTTCTTT. This translates into CASRSDGFLGEAFF.

DNA for the CDR3: TGTGCCAGCAGCCCTGTGGGAGGCGGACAGCCCCAGCATTTT. As protein: CASSPVGGGQPQHF. The chain has TRBV28 and TRBJ1-5; D not certain. Trimming left V 6 bases short and J 7 bases short, with 16 bases between. Germline CDR1 reads MDHEN; CDR2 reads SYDVKM. CDR3 length: 14 residues.

This clone came up once. This chain connects TRBV5-1 to TRBJ2-3; 8 bases line up with TRBD2. The V segment lost 4 bases and the J segment 2 bases; nucleotides outside the gene matches: 3. The CDR3 extends over 14 amino acids. CDR1 SGHRS and CDR2 YFSETQ come from the germline V gene. CDR3 amino acids: CASSAGGITDTQYF. CDR3 coding DNA: TGCGCCAGCAGCGCGGGGGGTATCACAGATACGCAGTATTTT.